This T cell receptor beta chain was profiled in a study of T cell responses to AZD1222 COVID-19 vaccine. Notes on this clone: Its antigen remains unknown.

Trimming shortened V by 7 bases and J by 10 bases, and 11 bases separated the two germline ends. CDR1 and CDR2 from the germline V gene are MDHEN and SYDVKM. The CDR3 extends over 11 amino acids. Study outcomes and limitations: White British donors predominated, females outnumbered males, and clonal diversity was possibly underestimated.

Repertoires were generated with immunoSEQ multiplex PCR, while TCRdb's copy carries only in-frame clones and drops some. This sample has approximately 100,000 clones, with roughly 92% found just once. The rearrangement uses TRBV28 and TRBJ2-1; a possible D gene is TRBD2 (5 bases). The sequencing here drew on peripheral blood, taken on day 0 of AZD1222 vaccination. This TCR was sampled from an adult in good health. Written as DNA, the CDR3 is TGTGCCAGCATTGGGGAGTGGGAGCAGTTCTTC. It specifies CASIGEWEQFF.